In this sample, the clone carrying this TCR beta chain turned up a few times. Its specificity is not known. The entry originates in a study of beta chain features in type 1 diabetes. The study, taken as a whole, reports: The influence of HLA type on TCRB rearrangement stayed undetermined. A moderate, significant TCRB CDR3 shortening appeared in type 1 diabetes across four CD4+ subsets.

With V trimmed by 5 bases and J by 2 bases, 5 bases remained unmatched. CDR3 length equals 14 residues. CDR1 is LNHDA, CDR2 SQIVND, per germline (reference sequence). Markers CD45RO/CCR7/CD25/CD127/CD95/CD27 served to sort CD4+ naive, central memory, regulatory and stem cell-like memory cells. Sequencing targeted expressed TCRB transcripts, as all isolated RNA had been reverse transcribed. The repertoire was sequenced with immunoSEQ multiplex PCR; TCRdb's copy has only in-frame clones and lacks some. Of over 150,000 clones in the sample, about an eighth were seen once. The chain uses TRBV19 and TRBJ2-5; 7 positions agree with TRBD1. Sequencing used central memory CD4+ T cells from blood. This clonotype was sampled from a woman in her late teens or twenties in good health. The CDR3 DNA sequence: TGTGCCAGTAGTCGGGGACAGATGCAAGAGACCCAGTACTTC. As protein: CASSRGQMQETQYF.